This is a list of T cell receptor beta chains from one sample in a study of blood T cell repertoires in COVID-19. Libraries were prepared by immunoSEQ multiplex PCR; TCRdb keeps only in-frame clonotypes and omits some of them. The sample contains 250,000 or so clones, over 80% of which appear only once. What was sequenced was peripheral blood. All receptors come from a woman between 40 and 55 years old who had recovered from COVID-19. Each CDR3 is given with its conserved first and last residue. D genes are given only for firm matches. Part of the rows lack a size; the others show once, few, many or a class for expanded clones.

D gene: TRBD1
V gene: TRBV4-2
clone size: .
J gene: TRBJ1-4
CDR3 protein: CASSEAQGETNEKLFF
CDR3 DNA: TGTGCCAGCAGCGAGGCTCAGGGGGAGACCAATGAAAAACTGTTTTTT

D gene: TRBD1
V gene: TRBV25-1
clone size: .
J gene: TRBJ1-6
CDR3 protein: CASSDRDRGFFSPLHF
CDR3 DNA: TGTGCCAGCAGTGACCGGGACAGGGGGTTTTTTTCACCCCTCCACTTT

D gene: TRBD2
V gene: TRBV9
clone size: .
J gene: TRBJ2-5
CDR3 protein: CASSQSGGKETQYF
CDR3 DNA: TGTGCCAGCAGCCAGAGCGGGGGCAAAGAGACCCAGTACTTC

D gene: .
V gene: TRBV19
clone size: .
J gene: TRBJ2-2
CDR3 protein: CASTEAGELFF
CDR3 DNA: TGTGCCAGTACGGAGGCCGGGGAGCTGTTTTTT

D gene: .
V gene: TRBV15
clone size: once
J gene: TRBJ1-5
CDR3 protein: CATSRDHRQERAQHF
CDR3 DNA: TGTGCCACCAGCAGAGATCATCGACAGGAGAGGGCCCAGCATTTT

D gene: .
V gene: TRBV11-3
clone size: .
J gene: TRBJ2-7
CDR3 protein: CASSLDLGGLRNYEQYF
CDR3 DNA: TGTGCCAGCAGCTTAGATCTTGGGGGACTTCGAAACTACGAGCAGTACTTC

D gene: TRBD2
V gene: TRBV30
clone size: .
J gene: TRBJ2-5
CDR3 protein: CARGASGGTQETQYF
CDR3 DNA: TGTGCCCGAGGGGCTAGCGGGGGGACTCAAGAGACCCAGTACTTC

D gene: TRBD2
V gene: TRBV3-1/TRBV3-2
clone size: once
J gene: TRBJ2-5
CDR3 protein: CASSLGLAGGLETQYF
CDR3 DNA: TGTGCCAGCAGCCTGGGACTAGCGGGGGGGTTGGAGACCCAGTACTTC

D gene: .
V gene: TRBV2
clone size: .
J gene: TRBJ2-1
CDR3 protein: CASSPDSYNEQFF
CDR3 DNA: TGTGCCAGCAGTCCGGACAGTTACAATGAGCAGTTCTTC

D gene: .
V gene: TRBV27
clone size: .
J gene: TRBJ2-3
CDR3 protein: CASSLFETDTQYF
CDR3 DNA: TGTGCCAGCAGTTTATTCGAGACAGATACGCAGTATTTT

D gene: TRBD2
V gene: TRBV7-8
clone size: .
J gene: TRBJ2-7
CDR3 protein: CASSSRPPGGYEQYF
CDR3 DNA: TGTGCCAGCAGCTCCCGACCCCCGGGAGGCTACGAGCAGTACTTC

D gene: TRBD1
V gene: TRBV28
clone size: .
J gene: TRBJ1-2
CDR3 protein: CASSDTGGANYGYTF
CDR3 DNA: TGTGCCAGCAGTGACACAGGGGGGGCTAACTATGGCTACACCTTC

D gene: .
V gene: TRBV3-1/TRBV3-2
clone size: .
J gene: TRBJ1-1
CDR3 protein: CASSPPYRSYTEAFF
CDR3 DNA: TGTGCCAGCAGCCCCCCCTACAGGAGCTACACTGAAGCTTTCTTT

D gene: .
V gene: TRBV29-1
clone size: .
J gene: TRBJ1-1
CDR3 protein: CSVVGGKRAETEAFF
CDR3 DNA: TGCAGCGTTGTCGGGGGAAAGAGGGCAGAAACTGAAGCTTTCTTT

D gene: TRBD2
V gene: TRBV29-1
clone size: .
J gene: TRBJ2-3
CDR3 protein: CSARGLAGGDTQYF
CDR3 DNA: TGCAGCGCCCGGGGACTAGCGGGGGGGGATACGCAGTATTTT

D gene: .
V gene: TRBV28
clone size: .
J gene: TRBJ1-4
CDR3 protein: CASSAATGVNEKLFF
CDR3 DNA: TGTGCCAGCAGTGCAGCGACAGGTGTCAATGAAAAACTGTTTTTT

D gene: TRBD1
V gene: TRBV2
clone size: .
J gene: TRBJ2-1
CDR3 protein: CASSEAGQGSNEQFF
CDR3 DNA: TGTGCCAGCAGTGAAGCGGGACAGGGGAGCAATGAGCAGTTCTTC

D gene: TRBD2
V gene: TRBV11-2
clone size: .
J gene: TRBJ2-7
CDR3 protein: CASSSFSGGAGYEQYF
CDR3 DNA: TGTGCCAGCAGCTCCTTTAGCGGGGGGGCCGGGTACGAGCAGTACTTC

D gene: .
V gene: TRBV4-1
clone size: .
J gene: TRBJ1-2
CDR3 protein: CASSQVTGLGYGYTF
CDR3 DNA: TGCGCCAGCAGCCAAGTCACAGGATTGGGGTATGGCTACACCTTC

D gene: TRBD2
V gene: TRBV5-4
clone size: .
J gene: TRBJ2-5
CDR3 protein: CASSPGLAVQETQYF
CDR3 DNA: TGTGCCAGCAGCCCGGGACTAGCGGTCCAAGAGACCCAGTACTTC

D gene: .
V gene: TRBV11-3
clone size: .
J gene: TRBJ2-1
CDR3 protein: CASSLDSRVSYNEQFF
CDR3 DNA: TGTGCCAGCAGCTTAGATTCCAGGGTCTCCTACAATGAGCAGTTCTTC

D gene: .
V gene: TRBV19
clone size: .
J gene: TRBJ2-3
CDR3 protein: CASSFVSSTDTQYF
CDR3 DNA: TGTGCCAGTAGTTTTGTGTCTAGCACAGATACGCAGTATTTT

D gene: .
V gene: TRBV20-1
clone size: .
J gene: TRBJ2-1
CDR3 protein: CTAEGRGEQFF
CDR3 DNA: TGCACTGCAGAGGGTAGAGGTGAGCAGTTCTTC

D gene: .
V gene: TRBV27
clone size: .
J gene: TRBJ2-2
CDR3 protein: CASSLSLITANTGELFF
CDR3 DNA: TGTGCCAGCAGTTTATCCTTGATAACAGCGAACACCGGGGAGCTGTTTTTT

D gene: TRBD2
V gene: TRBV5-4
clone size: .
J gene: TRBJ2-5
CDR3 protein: CASSLGLALETQYF
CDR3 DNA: TGTGCCAGCAGCTTGGGACTAGCGTTAGAGACCCAGTACTTC

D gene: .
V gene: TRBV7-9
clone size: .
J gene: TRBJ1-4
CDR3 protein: CASSPGHGGDEKLFF
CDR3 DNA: TGTGCCAGCAGCCCCGGGCATGGGGGCGATGAAAAACTGTTTTTT

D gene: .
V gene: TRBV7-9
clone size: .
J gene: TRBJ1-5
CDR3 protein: CASSLAGQNNQPQHF
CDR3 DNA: TGTGCCAGCAGCTTAGCAGGACAGAACAATCAGCCCCAGCATTTT

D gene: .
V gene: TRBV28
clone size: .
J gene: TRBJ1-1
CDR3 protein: CASSTTLNTEAFF
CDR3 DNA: TGTGCCAGCAGCACGACATTGAACACTGAAGCTTTCTTT

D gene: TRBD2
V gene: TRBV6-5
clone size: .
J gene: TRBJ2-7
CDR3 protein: CASRSGGAGEQYF
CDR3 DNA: TGTGCCAGCAGAAGCGGGGGGGCCGGCGAGCAGTACTTC

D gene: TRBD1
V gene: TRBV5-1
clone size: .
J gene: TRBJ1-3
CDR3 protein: CASRPNLGTVSGNTIYF
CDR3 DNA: TGCGCCAGCAGACCGAACCTCGGGACAGTCTCTGGAAACACCATATATTTT

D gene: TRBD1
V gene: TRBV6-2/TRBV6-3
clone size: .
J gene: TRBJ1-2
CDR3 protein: CASSYPDRAGYGYTF
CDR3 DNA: TGTGCCAGCAGTTACCCCGACAGGGCAGGCTATGGCTACACCTTC

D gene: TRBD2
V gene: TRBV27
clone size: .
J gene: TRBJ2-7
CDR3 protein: CASRRAGAAHYEQYF
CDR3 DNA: TGTGCCAGCAGGAGAGCGGGGGCGGCCCACTACGAGCAGTACTTC

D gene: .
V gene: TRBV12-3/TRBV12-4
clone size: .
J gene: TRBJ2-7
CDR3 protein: CASRRTDTYEQYF
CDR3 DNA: TGTGCCAGCAGGAGGACAGACACCTACGAGCAGTACTTC

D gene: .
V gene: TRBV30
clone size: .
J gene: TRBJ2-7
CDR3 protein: CAWRQLVNSYEQYF
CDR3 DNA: TGTGCCTGGAGGCAACTAGTGAACTCCTACGAGCAGTACTTC

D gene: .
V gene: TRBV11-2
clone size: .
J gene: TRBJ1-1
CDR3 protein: CASSLGHGNTEAFF
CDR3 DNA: TGTGCCAGCAGCTTGGGACACGGAAACACTGAAGCTTTCTTT

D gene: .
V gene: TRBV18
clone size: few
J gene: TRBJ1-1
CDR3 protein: CASSPNSRNTEAFF
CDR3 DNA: TGTGCCAGCTCACCAAACAGCCGAAACACTGAAGCTTTCTTT

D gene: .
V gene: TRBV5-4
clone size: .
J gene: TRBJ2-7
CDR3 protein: CASSQGVGGYEQYF
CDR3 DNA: TGTGCCAGCAGCCAAGGGGTGGGGGGATACGAGCAGTACTTC

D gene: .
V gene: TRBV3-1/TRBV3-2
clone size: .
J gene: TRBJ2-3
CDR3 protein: CASSQGWDTSTDTQYF
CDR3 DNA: TGTGCCAGCAGCCAAGGTTGGGACACAAGCACAGATACGCAGTATTTT

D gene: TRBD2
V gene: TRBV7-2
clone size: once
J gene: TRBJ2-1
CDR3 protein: CASSPRGLAGHNEQFF
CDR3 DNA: TGTGCCAGCAGCCCGCGGGGACTAGCGGGACACAATGAGCAGTTCTTC

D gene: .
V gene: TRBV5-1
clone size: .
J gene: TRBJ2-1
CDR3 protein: CASSGRLGSYNEQFF
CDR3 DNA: TGCGCCAGCAGCGGCAGACTTGGCTCCTACAATGAGCAGTTCTTC

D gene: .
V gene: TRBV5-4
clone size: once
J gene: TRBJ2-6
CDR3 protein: CASSTPRGANVLTF
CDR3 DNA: TGTGCCAGCAGCACCCCGCGTGGGGCCAACGTCCTGACTTTC

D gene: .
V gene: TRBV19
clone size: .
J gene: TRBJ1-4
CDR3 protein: CASSIWGLNEKLFF
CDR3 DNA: TGTGCCAGTAGTATTTGGGGACTCAATGAAAAACTGTTTTTT

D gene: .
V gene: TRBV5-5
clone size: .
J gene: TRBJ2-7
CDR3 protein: CASSQTGPGEQYF
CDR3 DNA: TGTGCCAGCAGCCAGACAGGCCCCGGGGAGCAGTACTTC

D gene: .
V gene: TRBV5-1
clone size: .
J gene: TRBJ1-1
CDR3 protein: CASSYSDRRPEAFF
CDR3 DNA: TGCGCCAGCAGCTACTCCGACAGACGCCCTGAAGCTTTCTTT

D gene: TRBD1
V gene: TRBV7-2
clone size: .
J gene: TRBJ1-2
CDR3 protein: CASSFFSPGRGIYGYTF
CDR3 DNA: TGTGCCAGCAGTTTTTTCTCCCCTGGCAGGGGGATCTATGGCTACACCTTC

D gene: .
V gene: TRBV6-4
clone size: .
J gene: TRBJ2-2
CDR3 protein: CASSWLENTGELFF
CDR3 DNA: TGTGCCAGCAGTTGGCTAGAGAACACCGGGGAGCTGTTTTTT

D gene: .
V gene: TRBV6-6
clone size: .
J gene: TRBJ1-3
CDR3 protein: CASSPQGNTIYF
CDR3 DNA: TGTGCCAGCAGCCCACAGGGAAACACCATATATTTT

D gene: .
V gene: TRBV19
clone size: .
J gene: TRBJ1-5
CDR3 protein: CASSTGEGQPQHF
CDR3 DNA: TGTGCCAGTAGTACAGGGGAGGGCCAGCCCCAGCATTTT

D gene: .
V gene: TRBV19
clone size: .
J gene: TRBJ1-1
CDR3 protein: CACGSGTLNTEAFF
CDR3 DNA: TGTGCCTGTGGCTCCGGGACATTGAACACTGAAGCTTTCTTT

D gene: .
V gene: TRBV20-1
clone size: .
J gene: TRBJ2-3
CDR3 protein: CSSERGDTQYF
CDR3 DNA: TGCAGTTCAGAACGGGGTGATACGCAGTATTTT

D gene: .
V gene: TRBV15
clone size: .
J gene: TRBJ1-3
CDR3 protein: CATSRSQNSGNTIYF
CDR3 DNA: TGTGCCACCAGCAGAAGTCAGAACTCTGGAAACACCATATATTTT

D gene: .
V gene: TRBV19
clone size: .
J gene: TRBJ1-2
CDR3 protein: CASSRMGDPAGTSGYTF
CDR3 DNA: TGTGCCAGTAGTCGAATGGGCGACCCCGCAGGAACTTCTGGCTACACCTTC

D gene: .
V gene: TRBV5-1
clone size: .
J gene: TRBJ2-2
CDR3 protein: CASSRRRGRDTGELFF
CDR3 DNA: TGCGCCAGCAGCCGGAGGAGGGGGCGGGACACCGGGGAGCTGTTTTTT

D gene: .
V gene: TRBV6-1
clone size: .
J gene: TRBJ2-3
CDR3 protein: CASSDRVVGWDTQYF
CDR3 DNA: TGTGCCAGCAGTGACAGGGTTGTGGGCTGGGATACGCAGTATTTT

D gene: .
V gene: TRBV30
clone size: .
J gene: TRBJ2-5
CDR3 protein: CAWSVRSELGETQYF
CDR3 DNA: TGTGCCTGGAGTGTACGATCTGAGCTCGGGGAGACCCAGTACTTC

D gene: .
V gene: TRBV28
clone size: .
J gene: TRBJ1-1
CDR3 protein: CASSLSRGSTEAFF
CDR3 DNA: TGTGCCAGCAGCCTCTCCAGGGGAAGCACTGAAGCTTTCTTT

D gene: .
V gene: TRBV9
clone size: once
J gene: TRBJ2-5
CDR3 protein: CASSVASQIATQYF
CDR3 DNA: TGTGCCAGCAGCGTAGCTTCACAGATCGCGACCCAGTACTTC

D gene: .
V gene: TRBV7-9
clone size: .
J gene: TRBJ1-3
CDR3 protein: CASSTRTDSGNTIYF
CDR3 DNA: TGTGCCAGCAGCACCCGGACAGACTCTGGAAACACCATATATTTT

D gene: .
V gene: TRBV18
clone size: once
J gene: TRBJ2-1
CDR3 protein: CASSPGQQGEQFF
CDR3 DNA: TGTGCCAGCTCACCAGGGCAGCAGGGTGAGCAGTTCTTC